These T cell receptor beta chains were read from a single sample in a study of OX40 agonist ivuxolimab in advanced cancers. Here immunoSEQ multiplex PCR was the method, and the copy in TCRdb shows in-frame clones only, minus some. The sample contains about 67,000 clones, around 90% of which appear only once. The material was CD4+ or CD8+ T cells sorted from blood, obtained in a trial of the OX40 agonist ivuxolimab. These receptors were collected from an adult with an advanced solid tumor such as melanoma, head and neck, liver or kidney cancer. Both conserved end residues are part of each CDR3. D genes are given only for firm matches. The size of a clone is reported for some rows only, either as once, few or many, or as a class for expanded clones.

clone_size j_call v_call d_call cdr3_nt cdr3_aa
. TRBJ1-2 TRBV28 . TGTGCCAGCACCCAAATAGCGGGGGGGAGGCATGGCTACACCTTC CASTQIAGGRHGYTF
. TRBJ2-7 TRBV28 . TGTGCCAGCAGTTTTCCCGGCTACGAGCAGTACTTC CASSFPGYEQYF
. TRBJ2-1 TRBV9 TRBD2 TGTGCCAGCAGCGTAGATCCTAGCGGGAGCTACAATGAGCAGTTCTTC CASSVDPSGSYNEQFF
. TRBJ2-5 TRBV28 TRBD1 TGTGCCAGCAGTTTAAACGTTTTAGAGGACAGGGTCTCGGAGACCCAGTACTTC CASSLNVLEDRVSETQYF
. TRBJ1-4 TRBV29-1 . TGCAGCGTAAGACCGTCTGGGGCTAATGAAAAACTGTTTTTT CSVRPSGANEKLFF
. TRBJ2-5 TRBV7-9 . TGTGCCAGCAGCTTACGTTTGGGTATCCAAGAGACCCAGTACTTC CASSLRLGIQETQYF
. TRBJ2-2 TRBV19 TRBD1 TGTGCCAGTAGTATGGGACAGGGAACCGGGGAGCTGTTTTTT CASSMGQGTGELFF
few TRBJ1-1 TRBV7-9 . TGTGCCAGCAGCTTAATGGTGGCGAACACTGAAGCTTTCTTT CASSLMVANTEAFF
. TRBJ2-1 TRBV7-6 TRBD2 TGTGCCAGCAGCTTAGAGGCGGGAGGGCCAAATGAGCAGTTCTTC CASSLEAGGPNEQFF
. TRBJ1-3 TRBV7-2 . TGTGCCAGCACCCACATGAGTGGTCATGGAAACACCATATATTTT CASTHMSGHGNTIYF
. TRBJ2-7 TRBV7-9 . TGTGCCAGCAGCCCGCCCGGTGGGGCGGGGTCCTACGAGCAGTACTTC CASSPPGGAGSYEQYF
. TRBJ2-3 TRBV27 . TGTGCCAGCATCCCGGCCGGCGGCCTCACAGATACGCAGTATTTT CASIPAGGLTDTQYF
. TRBJ2-7 TRBV28 . TGTGCCAGCAGTAGGACGGGGTTCGTCTACGAGCAGTACTTC CASSRTGFVYEQYF
. TRBJ2-2 TRBV7-7 . TGTGCCAGCAGCTTGGGAGGTAGCCTTGTCACCGGGGAGCTGTTTTTT CASSLGGSLVTGELFF
. TRBJ2-1 TRBV7-9 TRBD1 TGTGCCAGCAGTCTCCCCGCTTCCGGGGACAGGTACAATGAGCAGTTCTTC CASSLPASGDRYNEQFF
once TRBJ1-3 TRBV4-1 . TGCGCCAGCAAAGGAAGCTCTGGAAACACCATATATTTT CASKGSSGNTIYF
. TRBJ2-1 TRBV7-9 . TGTGCCAGCAGCTTAGGCCCTAGCTATGAGCAGTTCTTC CASSLGPSYEQFF
. TRBJ2-1 TRBV4-3 . TGCGCCAGCAGCCATGGACGTGAGCAGTTCTTC CASSHGREQFF
. TRBJ2-1 TRBV19 TRBD2 TGTGCCAGTAGTATAGCGGGACTAGCGGGTTATGAGCAGTTCTTC CASSIAGLAGYEQFF
. TRBJ1-5 TRBV15 TRBD1 TGTGCCACCAGCAGAGAGAGGACAGGGGCTTATCAGCCCCAGCATTTT CATSRERTGAYQPQHF
. TRBJ2-7 TRBV7-2 TRBD2 TGTGCCAGCAGCTTAAAACTAGCGGGAGGAGAGCAGTACTTC CASSLKLAGGEQYF
. TRBJ2-5 TRBV11-2 TRBD1 TGTGCCAGCAGCTTAGATCTTGGACAGGGGGCTGGGGAGACCCAGTACTTC CASSLDLGQGAGETQYF
. TRBJ2-7 TRBV28 . TGTGCCAGCAGTTTCTCTCACCTCGACAGCGGCTACGAGCAGTACTTC CASSFSHLDSGYEQYF
. TRBJ1-4 TRBV28 . TGTGCCAGCACGGATCGTGAAAAACTGTTTTTT CASTDREKLFF
. TRBJ2-5 TRBV27 . TGTGCCAGCAGTGACCGGGGGCTTGGGGAGACCCAGTACTTC CASSDRGLGETQYF
. TRBJ2-3 TRBV7-9 TRBD2 TGTGCCAGCAGCTTAGGGGCTAGCGGGCCCACAGATACGCAGTATTTT CASSLGASGPTDTQYF
. TRBJ2-1 TRBV27 TRBD2 TGTGCCAGCAGGATTGCCGGGACTAGCCGGTTCGATGAGCAGTTCTTC CASRIAGTSRFDEQFF
. TRBJ2-7 TRBV15 . TGTGCCACCAGCGAGGGGGCCTACGAGCAGTACTTC CATSEGAYEQYF
. TRBJ1-1 TRBV4-1 . TGCGCCAGCAGCCAAGAAAATCAGGGAACTGAAGCTTTCTTT CASSQENQGTEAFF
once TRBJ2-3 TRBV27 . TGTGCCAGCAGCACAACACAGGGGCGGGGTACGCAGTATTTT CASSTTQGRGTQYF
. TRBJ2-7 TRBV12-5 . TGTGCTAGTGGTGGATACGCCTACGAGCAGTACTTC CASGGYAYEQYF
once TRBJ2-5 TRBV16 . TGTGCCAGCAGCCAAGGACGGGTACAAGAGACCCAGTACTTC CASSQGRVQETQYF
. TRBJ2-7 TRBV5-1 TRBD1 TGCGCCAGCAGCGGGTCGACAGGGTCTCTCGAGCAGTACTTC CASSGSTGSLEQYF
. TRBJ2-3 TRBV15 . TGTGCCACCAGCTTCCCGACCAGGGACGCCACAGATACGCAGTATTTT CATSFPTRDATDTQYF
. TRBJ2-7 TRBV7-2 TRBD1 TGTGCCAGCAGCCATACAGGGGCCCACGAGCAGTACTTC CASSHTGAHEQYF
. TRBJ2-7 TRBV2 . TGTGCCAGTAACAGGGTGGCCTACGAGCAGTACTTC CASNRVAYEQYF
. TRBJ2-2 TRBV13 . TGTGCCAGCAGCAAAGTTGCCGGGGAGCTGTTTTTT CASSKVAGELFF
. TRBJ2-1 TRBV28 TRBD2 TGTGCCAGCAGTTGGGGCCCGGCGGGAGGGCCTATCGACAATGAGCAGTTCTTC CASSWGPAGGPIDNEQFF
. TRBJ1-5 TRBV28 . TGTGCCAGCAGTTTCCGGCAGGGGATGAGCAATCAGCCCCAGCATTTT CASSFRQGMSNQPQHF
. TRBJ2-7 TRBV11-3 . TGTGCCAGCAGCTCCGTGAGTTACGAGCAGTACTTC CASSSVSYEQYF
. TRBJ2-7 TRBV5-4 . TGTGCCAGCAGCCAGACAGCCGGCGAGCAGTACTTC CASSQTAGEQYF